This TCR beta chain originates from a study of OX40 agonist ivuxolimab in advanced cancers. Whole-study context: Ivuxolimab is a fully human IgG2 antibody that activates OX40 (CD134). Every patient in dose escalation had hepatocellular carcinoma, melanoma, renal cell or head and neck cancer.

Blood draws occurred at baseline, cycle 4 day 1, and cycle 7 day 1. Regarding the study as a whole: On average, CD8+ T cells had more expanded clones than CD4+.

Data came from immunoSEQ multiplex PCR; TCRdb stores just in-frame clones and leaves some out. Here the sample spans 45,000 to 55,000 clones, 65% to 90% being singletons. To note about this clone: Its specificity is unknown.

The sample consisted of CD4+ or CD8+ T cells sorted from blood, taken in a trial of the OX40 agonist ivuxolimab. The TCR comes from an adult with an advanced solid tumor such as melanoma, head and neck, liver or kidney cancer.

The DNA for the CDR3 is TGTGCCTCCTCCCTGGGGACTAGCGGGAGGGCGGGTTTCCAAGAGACCCAGTACTTC. Translation gives CASSLGTSGRAGFQETQYF. The genes are TRBV30 and TRBJ2-5, with 16 bases matching TRBD2. This CDR3 has 19 amino acids. Trimming took 7 bases from V and 1 from J; bases not matched to a gene: 15. Looked up from germline, CDR1 is GTSNPN and CDR2 is SVGIG (reference sequence).